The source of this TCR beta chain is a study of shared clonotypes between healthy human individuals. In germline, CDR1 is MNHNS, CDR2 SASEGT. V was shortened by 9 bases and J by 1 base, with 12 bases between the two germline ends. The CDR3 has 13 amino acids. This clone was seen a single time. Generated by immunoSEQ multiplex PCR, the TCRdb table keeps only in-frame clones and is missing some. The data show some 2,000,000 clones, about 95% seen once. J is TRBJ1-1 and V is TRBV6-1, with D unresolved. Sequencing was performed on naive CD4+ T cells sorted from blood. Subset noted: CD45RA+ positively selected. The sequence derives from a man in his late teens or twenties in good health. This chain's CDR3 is CASFDRGNTEAFF. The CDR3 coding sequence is TGTGCCAGTTTTGATCGGGGGAACACTGAAGCTTTCTTT.